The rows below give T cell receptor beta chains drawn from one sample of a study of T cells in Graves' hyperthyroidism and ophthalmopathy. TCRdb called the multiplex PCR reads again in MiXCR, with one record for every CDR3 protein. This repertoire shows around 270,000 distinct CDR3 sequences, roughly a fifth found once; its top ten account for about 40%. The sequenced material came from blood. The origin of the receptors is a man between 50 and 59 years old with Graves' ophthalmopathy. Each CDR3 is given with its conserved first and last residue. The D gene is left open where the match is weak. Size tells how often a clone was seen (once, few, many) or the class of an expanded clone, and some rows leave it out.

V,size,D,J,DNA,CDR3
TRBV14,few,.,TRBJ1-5,TGTGCCAGCAGCCCCCAACCGGGCCAGCCCCAGCATTTT,CASSPQPGQPQHF
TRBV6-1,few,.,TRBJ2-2,TGTGCCGGAGCGGTGAAGAACACCGGGGAGCTGTTTTTT,CAGAVKNTGELFF
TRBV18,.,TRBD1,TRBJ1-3,TGTGCCAGCTCACTCGACAGGGGTGGAAACACCATATATTTT,CASSLDRGGNTIYF
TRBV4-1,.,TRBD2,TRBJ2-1,TGCGCCAGCAGCCCCCCCCGGGTAGCGGGAAACAATGAGCAGTTCTTC,CASSPPRVAGNNEQFF
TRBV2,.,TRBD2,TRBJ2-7,TGTGCCAGCAGTGAACTAGCGGGAGGGGAGTTCTACGAGCAGTACTTC,CASSELAGGEFYEQYF
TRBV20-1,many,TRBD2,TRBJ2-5,TGCAGTGCTAGAAAGACTAGCGGGTACCAAGAGACCCAGTACTTC,CSARKTSGYQETQYF
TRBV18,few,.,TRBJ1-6,TGTGCCAGCTCTCTCGGACAGAATTCACCCCTCCACTTT,CASSLGQNSPLHF
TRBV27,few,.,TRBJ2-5,TGTGCCAGCAAGGCAGGGTTGATTGGAGAGACCCAGTACTTC,CASKAGLIGETQYF
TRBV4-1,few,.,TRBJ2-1,TGCGCCAGCAGCCAAGACGCAGCCTTATTGAGTGAGCAGTTCTTC,CASSQDAALLSEQFF
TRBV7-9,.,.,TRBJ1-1,TGTGCCAGCAGCTTAGCGGGGGGTGCGGGCACTGAAGCTTTCTTT,CASSLAGGAGTEAFF
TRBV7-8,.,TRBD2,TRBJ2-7,TGTGCCAGCAGCTTAGTTAGCGGGGACTCCTACGAGCAGTACTTC,CASSLVSGDSYEQYF
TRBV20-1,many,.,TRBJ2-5,TGCAGTGCGCCCGGCGCAGCTCAAGAGACCCAGTACTTC,CSAPGAAQETQYF
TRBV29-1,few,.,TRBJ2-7,TGCAGCGTGGACGGGGGGACAGGCGAGCAGTACTTC,CSVDGGTGEQYF
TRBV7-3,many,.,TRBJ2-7,TGTGCCAGCAGCCCGAGTGCGACAGCTTCCTACGAGCAGTACTTC,CASSPSATASYEQYF
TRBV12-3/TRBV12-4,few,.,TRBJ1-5,TGTGCCAGCAGTTTAGCAGAAGATCAGCCCCAGCATTTT,CASSLAEDQPQHF
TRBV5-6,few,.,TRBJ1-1,TGTGCCAGCAGCTTCCGGCAGTGGGATACCACTGAAGCTTTCTTT,CASSFRQWDTTEAFF
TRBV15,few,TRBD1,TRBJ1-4,TGTGCCACCAGCAGAGATCTCACAGGGGGCCGTGAAAAACTGTTTTTT,CATSRDLTGGREKLFF
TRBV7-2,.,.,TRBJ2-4,TGTGCCAGCAGCTTAGCGGCGAATAGCAAAAACATTCAGTACTTC,CASSLAANSKNIQYF
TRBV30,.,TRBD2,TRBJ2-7,TGTGCCTGGAGTGTTCACACTAGCGGGAGTTACGAGCAGTACTTC,CAWSVHTSGSYEQYF
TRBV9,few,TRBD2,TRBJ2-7,TGTGCCAGCAGCGTTGGACTAGCAAGGGTGGACGAGCAGTACTTC,CASSVGLARVDEQYF
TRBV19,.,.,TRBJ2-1,TGTGCCAGTAGTATTACTTCGACCAGCTCCTACAATGAGCAGTTCTTC,CASSITSTSSYNEQFF
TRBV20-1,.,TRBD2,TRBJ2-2,TGCAGTGCGGGGACTAGCGGGAGGCCCCTCGGACGGGAGCTGTTTTTT,CSAGTSGRPLGRELFF
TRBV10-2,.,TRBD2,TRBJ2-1,TGCGCCAGCAGTTCTAGCGGGACCCACAATGAGCAGTTCTTC,CASSSSGTHNEQFF
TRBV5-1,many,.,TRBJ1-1,TGCGCCAGCAGCTTGAGGTCGGGCACTCCGAACACTGAAGCTTTCTTT,CASSLRSGTPNTEAFF
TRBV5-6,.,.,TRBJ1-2,TGTGCCAGCAGCTTGGCCGGGGGCTATGGCTACACCTTC,CASSLAGGYGYTF
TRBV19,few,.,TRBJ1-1,TGTGCCAGTAGCTACACCGGCGAAGCTTTCTTT,CASSYTGEAFF
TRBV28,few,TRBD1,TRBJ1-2,TGTGCCAGCAGACCGACAGGGACTCTATGGGGCTACACCTTC,CASRPTGTLWGYTF
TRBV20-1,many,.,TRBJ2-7,TGCAGTGCTCCGGGAGTAGGGCCCTACGAGCAGTACTTC,CSAPGVGPYEQYF
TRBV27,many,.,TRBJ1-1,TGTGCCAGCAGTCTAATGCACGGCACTGAAGCTTTCTTT,CASSLMHGTEAFF
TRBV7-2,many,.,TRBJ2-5,TGTGCCAGCAGCGTTCAGGGTTCGTCGGGGGAGACCCAGTACTTC,CASSVQGSSGETQYF
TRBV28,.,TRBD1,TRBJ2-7,TGTGCCAGCATCTCGGGACAGTTGGCCTACGAGCAGTACTTC,CASISGQLAYEQYF
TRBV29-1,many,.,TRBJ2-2,TGCAGCGCGACAGCCCAGGTCGGGACCGGGGAGCTGTTTTTT,CSATAQVGTGELFF
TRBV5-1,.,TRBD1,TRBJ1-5,TGCGCCAGCGCGCCGGGGCAGGGGGCAGATACGCAGCATTTT,CASAPGQGADTQHF
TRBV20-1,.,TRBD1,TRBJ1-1,TGCAGTGCTGCGGACAGGGAGACTGAAGCTTTCTTT,CSAADRETEAFF
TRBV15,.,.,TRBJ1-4,TGTGCCACCAGCAGAGATTTGGGGGTCGATGAAAAACTGTTTTTT,CATSRDLGVDEKLFF